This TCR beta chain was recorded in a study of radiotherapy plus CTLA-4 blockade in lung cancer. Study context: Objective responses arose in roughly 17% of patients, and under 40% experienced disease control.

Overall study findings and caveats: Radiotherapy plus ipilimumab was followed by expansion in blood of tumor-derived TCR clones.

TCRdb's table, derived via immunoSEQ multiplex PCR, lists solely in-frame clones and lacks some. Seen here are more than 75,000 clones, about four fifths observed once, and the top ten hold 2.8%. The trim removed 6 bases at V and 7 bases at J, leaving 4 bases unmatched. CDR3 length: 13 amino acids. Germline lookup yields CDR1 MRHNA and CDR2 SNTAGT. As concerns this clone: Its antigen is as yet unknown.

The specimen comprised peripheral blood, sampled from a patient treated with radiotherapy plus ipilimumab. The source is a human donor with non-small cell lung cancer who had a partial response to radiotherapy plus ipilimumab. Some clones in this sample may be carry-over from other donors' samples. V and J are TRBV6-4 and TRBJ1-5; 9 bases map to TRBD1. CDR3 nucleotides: TGTGCCAGCAGCTCCGGACAGGGGCAGCCCCAGCATTTT. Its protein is CASSSGQGQPQHF.